The rows below give T cell receptor beta chains drawn from one sample of a study of STAT5B mutations in CD4+ large granular lymphocyte leukemia. The protocol was immunoSEQ multiplex PCR, while the TCRdb copy is restricted to in-frame clones and leaves out a portion. The sample lists about 48,000 clones, about 70% seen once, with less than 2% in the top ten. The sequencing sample was made of CD4+ T cells from blood buffy coats. These receptors came from a human donor in good health. Both conserved end residues are part of each CDR3. D genes are given only for firm matches. Some rows mark clone size as missing; the rest say once, few, many or name a class of expanded clone.

D gene	V gene	clone size	J gene	CDR3 DNA	CDR3 protein
TRBD2	TRBV7-9	-	TRBJ2-3	TGTGCCAGCAGCAGACTAGCGGGGGGAGATACGCAGTATTTT	CASSRLAGGDTQYF
-	TRBV2	few	TRBJ2-5	TGTGCCAGCACCCAGGGTCCTATGGAGACCCAGTACTTC	CASTQGPMETQYF
-	TRBV18	few	TRBJ1-6	TGTGCCAGCTCCCAGAGGGACAACAGGTCGGGTTCACCCCTCCACTTT	CASSQRDNRSGSPLHF
-	TRBV5-1	-	TRBJ2-2	TGCGCCAGTTCTAACAGGTTAGGGAACACCGGGGAGCTGTTTTTT	CASSNRLGNTGELFF
TRBD1	TRBV7-2	-	TRBJ2-2	TGTGCCAGCAGCTTATTCGGGACAGGGTCCGGGGAGCTGTTTTTT	CASSLFGTGSGELFF
TRBD1	TRBV18	-	TRBJ1-1	TGTGCCAGCTCACCGCTTTCAGGGGGCCACACTGAAGCTTTCTTT	CASSPLSGGHTEAFF
-	TRBV10-3	-	TRBJ1-5	TGTGCCATCAGTGAGGCGGGAGGTCAGCCCCAGCATTTT	CAISEAGGQPQHF
-	TRBV30	-	TRBJ2-7	TGTGCCTGGAGTGTTTCCTACGAGCAGTACTTC	CAWSVSYEQYF
TRBD1	TRBV30	-	TRBJ1-4	TGTGCCGGGACGCGGGGGACAGGCTTTAATGAAAAACTGTTTTTT	CAGTRGTGFNEKLFF
-	TRBV29-1	medium-sized	TRBJ1-2	TGCAGCGTGGGACACGATGACTATGGCTACACCTTC	CSVGHDDYGYTF
TRBD1	TRBV5-6	few	TRBJ1-1	TGTGCCAGCAGCCCGGGACAGTCGATGAACACTGAAGCTTTCTTT	CASSPGQSMNTEAFF
-	TRBV20-1	-	TRBJ2-1	TGCAGTGCCCTAAAAGGCAATGAGCAGTTCTTC	CSALKGNEQFF
TRBD2	TRBV5-4	-	TRBJ2-5	TGTGCCAGCAGCTTGCGTATTACTAGCGGGGGGCAAGAGACCCAGTACTTC	CASSLRITSGGQETQYF
-	TRBV7-2	-	TRBJ1-5	TGTGCCAGCAGCTTAGCGGGTAGCAATCAGCCCCAGCATTTT	CASSLAGSNQPQHF
-	TRBV6-5	-	TRBJ1-1	TGTGCCAGCAGTTACGGACAGAACACTGAAGCTTTCTTT	CASSYGQNTEAFF
-	TRBV5-1	-	TRBJ1-2	TGCGCCAGCAGCTTGTCGACAGTTACCTATGGCTACACCTTC	CASSLSTVTYGYTF
-	TRBV21-1	-	TRBJ1-2	TGTGCCAGCAGCCCTCGTGTCTTTGCTGGGACAGGTGTCCAGGGGCCTATCCGCTACACCTTC	CASSPRVFAGTGVQGPIRYTF
-	TRBV6-1	-	TRBJ2-5	TGTGCCAGCAGCAAAAGGACAGCGTACCAAGAGACCCAGTACTTC	CASSKRTAYQETQYF
TRBD2	TRBV5-1	-	TRBJ2-1	TGCGCCAGCAGCCGACTAGCGGGGTTGAATGAGCAGTTCTTC	CASSRLAGLNEQFF
-	TRBV9	-	TRBJ2-5	TGTGCCAGCAGCGTAGAGGATGAGACCCAGTACTTC	CASSVEDETQYF
TRBD1	TRBV5-1	-	TRBJ2-6	TGCGCCAGCAATGGACAGGTGGCCTCTGGGGCCAACGTCCTGACTTTC	CASNGQVASGANVLTF
-	TRBV2	few	TRBJ1-5	TGTGCCAGCAGTGAAGCGCTTTGGGGGGCGCAGCCCCAGCATTTT	CASSEALWGAQPQHF
TRBD2	TRBV10-3	-	TRBJ2-3	TGTGCCATCAACCAGCGGGGGGACACAGATACGCAGTATTTT	CAINQRGDTDTQYF
TRBD2	TRBV6-5	-	TRBJ2-2	TGTGCCAGCCGGGACGGACTAGACACCGGGGAGCTGTTTTTT	CASRDGLDTGELFF
-	TRBV4-2	-	TRBJ2-5	TGTGCCAGCAGCCAAGATAATACAGAGACCCAGTACTTC	CASSQDNTETQYF
TRBD2	TRBV5-1	-	TRBJ2-5	TGCGCCAGCAGCTTGGGCGGGGGAGTCTCGGAGACCCAGTACTTC	CASSLGGGVSETQYF
TRBD1	TRBV7-8	-	TRBJ2-1	TGTGCCAGCAGCCGGGTTACCGGGACAGGGAACAATGAGCAGTTCTTC	CASSRVTGTGNNEQFF
TRBD1	TRBV18	medium-sized	TRBJ1-1	TGTGCCAGCCAATCCGACGGGACAGAGTCGGCTTTCTTT	CASQSDGTESAFF
-	TRBV28	-	TRBJ2-2	TGTGCCAGCAGTCCGGGACAGAACACCGGGGAGCTGTTTTTT	CASSPGQNTGELFF
-	TRBV4-1	few	TRBJ2-5	TGCGCCAGCAGCCAACAGGACTCAGTGGAGACCCAGTACTTC	CASSQQDSVETQYF
TRBD1	TRBV5-1	-	TRBJ1-3	TGCGCCAGCAGCGGTGGGACAGAGACCTCTGGAAACACCATATATTTT	CASSGGTETSGNTIYF
-	TRBV28	-	TRBJ1-2	TGTGCCAGCAGTGGGCCATCGGGTTACTATGGCTACACCTTC	CASSGPSGYYGYTF
TRBD1	TRBV6-1	-	TRBJ1-1	TGTGCCAGCATATCCGGGACAGGGGCTAACACTGAAGCTTTCTTT	CASISGTGANTEAFF
TRBD1	TRBV5-8	few	TRBJ1-5	TGTGCCAGCAGCCAAGGGACAGGGCGGGATCAGCCCCAGCATTTT	CASSQGTGRDQPQHF
-	TRBV7-9	-	TRBJ1-5	TGTGCCAGCAGCCAGGGATGGCAGCCCCAGCATTTT	CASSQGWQPQHF
-	TRBV6-5	-	TRBJ2-3	TGTGCCAGCAGTATAAACCCGACAGATACAGATACGCAGTATTTT	CASSINPTDTDTQYF
-	TRBV7-9	-	TRBJ1-5	TGTGCCAGCAGCCATGGGGGGGTAAGCTATAGCAATCAGCCCCAGCATTTT	CASSHGGVSYSNQPQHF